The 27 T cell receptor beta chains given below trace back to one sample, sequenced in a study of T cell clonality in common variable immunodeficiency. Clones were read by immunoSEQ multiplex PCR, and TCRdb kept only the in-frame ones, dropping some. Sampling found about 28,000 clones, none seen once. The source material was peripheral blood mononuclear cells. These receptors came from a person aged 18 to 70 in good health.

This clone was counted at least ten times. The read halts 3 residues ahead of the CDR3 end, with the missing end drawn from the germline J gene. This sequence joins TRBV19 and TRBJ1-2; D gene uncertain. CDR3 length equals 13 residues. Per germline, CDR1 LNHDA and CDR2 SQIVND (reference sequence). V was trimmed by 0 bases and J by 7 bases, leaving 9 bases between them. The sequenced part of the CDR3 DNA is TGTGCCAGTAGTATAGATTGGACTGGTGGC. As protein: CASSIDWTGG. The whole CDR3 protein reads CASSIDWTGGYTF.

This clone was recorded at least ten times. The read comes to an end 3 residues before the CDR3 does, leaving the germline J gene to fill in the end. The chain joins TRBV5-1 to TRBJ2-1, with D tentatively TRBD1 (6 bases). V was pared by 0 bases and J by 9 bases, with 13 bases between. This CDR3 comprises 14 residues. Germline V gives CDR1 SGHRS, CDR2 YFSETQ. Partial CDR3 DNA: TGCGCCAGCAGCTTGGGGGGGACAAGGGGTGAG. Its protein is CASSLGGTRGE. The CDR3, in full, reads CASSLGGTRGEQFF.

This clone has at least ten counts. The read terminates 3 residues ahead of where the CDR3 ends, so the germline J gene completes it. The chain is built from TRBV10-3 and TRBJ1-4; 7 bases fit TRBD1. V trimming: 2 bases; J trimming: 8 bases; junction bases outside the gene matches: 2. Germline values: CDR1 ENHRY, CDR2 SYGVKD. The CDR3 consists of 13 residues. CDR3: CAISEPTGEKLFF. The DNA read from the CDR3 is TGTGCCATCAGTGAGCCGACAGGGGAAAAA.

This clone showed up many times. The CDR3 end falls 3 residues outside the read, so it is completed with the germline J gene. The V and J genes are TRBV4-2 and TRBJ1-6; the D gene is possibly TRBD1 (6 bases). There are 18 residues in the CDR3. Per germline, CDR1 LGHNA and CDR2 YNFKEQ. V dropped 1 base and J dropped 10 bases, with 23 bases sitting between them. The sequenced CDR3 bases are TGTGCCAGCAGCCAAGCTCCCCTAGGGGGAGGGGCTGAGTCACCC. Translation: CASSQAPLGGGAESP. Given in full, the CDR3 is CASSQAPLGGGAESPLHF.

Concerning this clone: The junction and the germline gene differ at one end; a read error may be behind it. The read halts 3 residues ahead of the CDR3 end, with the missing end drawn from the germline J gene. This sample includes further DNA sequences coding for the same CDR3. The V call is TRBV6-2 or TRBV6-3, the J call TRBJ1-3, with D tentatively TRBD1 (5 bases). The CDR3 consists of 14 residues. Per germline, CDR1 MNHEY and CDR2 SVGEGT. The part of the CDR3 DNA that was read is TGTGCCAGCAAATTCTCAGGGTCCGGAAACACT. Translation gives CASKFSGSGNT. The CDR3 reads in full as CASKFSGSGNTIYF.

This clone was observed at least ten times. Read coverage stops 3 residues before the CDR3 terminus; the germline J gene supplies the remainder. V is TRBV20-1 and J is TRBJ1-1; no clear D. From germline, CDR1 is DFQATT and CDR2 SNEGSKA (reference sequence). The CDR3 length is 12 residues. Trimming took off 6 bases at V and 0 bases at J, with 8 bases between the two ends. CDR3: CSAAGVNTEAFF. The DNA read from the CDR3 is TGCAGTGCGGCCGGGGTGAACACTGAA.

In this sample, this clone turned up many times. The read falls 3 residues short of the CDR3 end, and the missing part is taken from the germline J gene. The chain recombines TRBV6-1 with TRBJ2-3; D might be TRBD2 (7 bases). Deletions cut 0 bases from V and 4 bases from J, with 14 bases between. The CDR3 totals 16 residues. Germline values: CDR1 MNHNS, CDR2 SASEGT. The CDR3 region is CASSEAKGGASDTQYF. The sequenced part of the CDR3 DNA is TGTGCCAGCAGTGAAGCGAAGGGGGGGGCGTCAGATACG.

This clone occurred many times. The observed sequence ends 3 residues before the CDR3 terminus, with the missing tail filled in from the germline J gene. This chain joins TRBV20-1 and TRBJ2-1; D uncertain. Per the germline V gene, CDR1 is DFQATT and CDR2 is SNEGSKA (reference sequence). The CDR3 length is 11 residues. The CDR3 protein is CSQRSYNEQFF. The DNA read from the CDR3 is TGCAGCCAGAGGTCCTACAATGAG.

This clone was observed at least ten times. The read gets to within 3 residues of the CDR3 end, and the germline J gene fills in the rest. This chain connects TRBV4-1 to TRBJ2-7, with D uncertain. CDR1 MGHRA and CDR2 YSYEKL come from the germline V gene. The CDR3 has 15 amino acids. Between the trimmed V and J ends, which lost 4 bases and 0 bases, there was a span of 13 bases. CDR3 in amino acids: CASSPPDTNSYEQYF. The CDR3 bases that were read are TGCGCCAGCAGCCCCCCCGACACCAACTCCTACGAG.

This clone has ten or more counts. The CDR3 extends 3 residues past the end of the read, so its final part is completed from the germline J gene. The chain uses TRBV29-1 and TRBJ1-2; tentatively, D is TRBD1 (5 bases). CDR3 size: 13 residues. V was trimmed by 5 bases and J by 3 bases, leaving 13 bases between them. Germline CDR1 SQVTM, CDR2 ANQGSEA. The CDR3 sequence is CSVSGGIDYGYTF. CDR3 DNA, as far as it was read: TGCAGCGTTTCGGGGGGTATAGACTATGGC.

This clone was observed many times. Sequencing ends 3 residues short of the CDR3 end; the germline J gene provides the rest. The chain links TRBV20-1 to TRBJ1-1, with a weak D call TRBD1 (5 bases). Germline lookup yields CDR1 DFQATT and CDR2 SNEGSKA (reference sequence). This CDR3 comprises 14 residues. V was pared by 1 base and J by 1 base, with 10 bases between. CDR3 DNA, as far as it was read: TGCAGTGCTAGAGCGTTACAGGCGAACACTGAA. Encoded protein: CSARALQANTE. The full CDR3 reads CSARALQANTEAFF.

At least ten counts were recorded for this clone. The read terminates 3 residues before the CDR3 end, so the remaining end is supplied by the germline J gene. This chain joins TRBV20-1 and TRBJ2-2, with D perhaps matching TRBD1 (5 bases). CDR1 DFQATT and CDR2 SNEGSKA come from the germline V gene (reference sequence). The ends were cut back, 6 bases at V and 6 bases at J, with 14 bases in the middle. The CDR3 is made up of 13 amino acids. Partial CDR3 DNA: TGCAGTGCGGCCAGACTCAGGGCCGGGGAG. This translates into CSAARLRAGE. From start to end, the CDR3 is CSAARLRAGELFF.

At least ten counts were recorded for this clone. The sequence runs out 3 residues before the end of the CDR3; the remainder is reconstructed from the germline J gene. V gene TRBV7-2 combines with J gene TRBJ2-5; 9 bases match TRBD2. V shed 5 bases and J 5 bases; nucleotides not matched to a gene: 3. The CDR3 is 13 residues long. The germline V gene has CDR1 SGHTA and CDR2 FQGNSA. The covered CDR3 bases are TGTGCCAGCAGCGCCAGCGGGGGGGAGACC. Its protein is CASSASGGET. The CDR3 reads in full as CASSASGGETQYF.

Turning to this clone: The read halts 3 residues ahead of the CDR3 end, with the missing end drawn from the germline J gene. This chain links TRBV5-6 with TRBJ2-7; weak D call: TRBD2 (6 bases). The CDR3 totals 14 residues. Trimming stripped 4 bases from V and 2 bases from J, with 13 bases between. Germline V gene data show CDR1 as SGHDT and CDR2 as YYEEEE. The CDR3 here is CASSPNGGAYEQYF. Partial CDR3 DNA: TGTGCCAGCAGCCCTAACGGCGGGGCCTACGAG.

This clone was counted only a few times. The CDR3 is cut off 3 residues early in the read; its end comes from the germline J gene. This chain connects TRBV30 to TRBJ2-5, with TRBD2 matching over 9 bases. Germline V gives CDR1 GTSNPN, CDR2 SVGIG (reference sequence). With V trimmed by 0 bases and J by 3 bases, 5 bases remained unmatched. The CDR3 runs to 15 residues. The covered CDR3 bases are TGTGCCTGGAGTGTGTTGCGGGGGGGCAAAGAGACC. It translates to CAWSVLRGGKET. The whole CDR3 is CAWSVLRGGKETQYF.

This clone was counted between two and nine times. The CDR3 end falls 3 residues outside the read, so it is completed with the germline J gene. The chain combines TRBV7-8 with TRBJ2-3, with D possibly matching TRBD1 (6 bases). The CDR3 is 12 amino acids. Germline CDR1 is SGHVS and CDR2 is FQNEAQ. Trimming shortened V by 8 bases and J by 3 bases, and 9 bases separated the two germline ends. The CDR3 DNA, read in part, is TGTGCCAGCGTGCAGGGGACAGATACG. It encodes CASVQGTDT. The entire CDR3 is CASVQGTDTQYF.

This clone was found a few times. The read ends 3 residues before the CDR3 terminus; that terminus is restored from the germline J gene. The chain couples TRBV7-8 to TRBJ2-7; 12 positions match TRBD2. The V gene's germline CDR1 is SGHVS and CDR2 FQNEAQ. Germline trimming cut 6 bases from V and 0 bases from J; bases unmatched to any gene: 0. The CDR3 consists of 14 residues. The CDR3 protein is CASRLAGGSYEQYF. The DNA read from the CDR3 is TGTGCCAGCAGACTAGCGGGGGGCTCCTACGAG.

Notes on this clone: The CDR3 is cut off 3 residues early in the read; its end comes from the germline J gene. The rearrangement links TRBV7-3 to TRBJ2-3; 10 bases are a match to TRBD2. The CDR3 runs 15 residues. The germline V gene encodes CDR1 SGHTA and CDR2 FQGTGA. The CDR3 here is CASSLLAGGGETQYF. The DNA read from the CDR3 is TGTGCCAGCAGCTTATTAGCGGGGGGAGGAGAGACG.

There are many counts of this clone. With the read ending 3 residues before the CDR3 end, the germline J gene is used to fill in that end. The chain joins TRBV29-1 to TRBJ2-2, with 7 positions matching TRBD2. The junction had 9 bases not matched to a gene; V was cut back by 8 bases and J by 3 bases. This CDR3 region has 14 residues. CDR1 and CDR2 (germline): SQVTM, ANQGSEA. The CDR3 loop reads CSTGASGDTGELFF. The CDR3 DNA, read in part, is TGCAGCACCGGGGCAAGCGGGGACACCGGGGAG.

This clone appeared many times. From the germline J gene comes the end of the CDR3, since the read stops 3 residues before it. Within the sample, other DNA sequences also encode this same CDR3. V and J are TRBV5-1 and TRBJ2-1, with 10 bases lining up with TRBD2. There are 16 residues in the CDR3. Germline trimming cut 0 bases from V and 4 bases from J; bases unmatched to any gene: 4. Germline V gives CDR1 SGHRS, CDR2 YFSETQ. CDR3 sequence reads: CASSLDASGGYNEQFF. The sequenced part of the CDR3 DNA is TGCGCCAGCAGCTTGGATGCTAGCGGGGGATACAATGAG.

This clone showed up many times. The read ends 3 residues before the CDR3 terminus; that terminus is restored from the germline J gene. The chain uses TRBV5-1 and TRBJ2-2; 7 positions match TRBD2. This CDR3 has 15 residues. CDR1 is SGHRS, CDR2 YFSETQ, per germline. Trimming removed 4 bases from V and 0 bases from J; junction bases left unmatched: 3. The DNA read from the CDR3 is TGCGCCAGCAGCCCCGGGACTACGAACACCGGGGAG. Translated, it gives CASSPGTTNTGE. The complete CDR3 reads CASSPGTTNTGELFF.

The chain's CDR3 is CSAREERETQYF. The CDR3 DNA, read in part, is TGCAGTGCTAGAGAGGAGCGAGAGACC. V and J are TRBV20-1 and TRBJ2-5, with D hard to call. The read halts 3 residues ahead of the CDR3 end, with the missing end drawn from the germline J gene. V lost 0 bases and J 4 bases, leaving 6 bases between the germline ends. The CDR3 has 12 amino acids. Germline V gives CDR1 DFQATT, CDR2 SNEGSKA (reference sequence).

In this sample, this clone turned up many times. The read halts 3 residues ahead of the CDR3 end, with the missing end drawn from the germline J gene. The chain recombines TRBV7-9 with TRBJ1-1; TRBD1 agrees at 9 bases. Per germline, CDR1 SEHNR and CDR2 FQNEAQ (reference sequence). Losses at the gene ends were 6 bases for V and 5 bases for J; bases not matched to a gene: 10. The CDR3 is made up of 15 amino acids. The CDR3 protein is CASSSRRTGATEAFF. Partial CDR3 DNA: TGTGCCAGCAGTTCGAGAAGGACAGGGGCGACTGAA.

This clone was detected many times. The CDR3 goes on 3 residues after the read ends, and that part is filled in from the germline J gene. This chain uses TRBV4-2 with TRBJ2-5, with 12 bases fitting TRBD2. Per germline, CDR1 LGHNA and CDR2 YNFKEQ. The V gene end was trimmed by 4 bases and the J gene end by 2 bases; junction bases not matched to a gene: 17. The CDR3 has 20 residues. CDR3 region: CASSRTSGALGGGSQETQYF. CDR3 DNA (partial): TGTGCCAGCAGCCGGACTAGCGGGGCCCTCGGGGGTGGGAGTCAAGAGACC.

At least ten counts were recorded for this clone. The read comes to an end 3 residues before the CDR3 does, leaving the germline J gene to fill in the end. The chain uses TRBV5-4 and TRBJ1-1; D might be TRBD1 (5 bases). The V gene's germline CDR1 is SGHNT and CDR2 YYREEE (reference sequence). This CDR3 has 14 amino acids. The ends were cut back, 7 bases at V and 1 base at J, with 14 bases in the middle. The DNA read from the CDR3 is TGTGCCAGCTCAAGAGGGGTCAGGAACACTGAA. Its translation: CASSRGVRNTE. The entire CDR3 protein reads CASSRGVRNTEAFF.

With respect to this clone: The read falls 3 residues short of the CDR3 end, and the missing part is taken from the germline J gene. The chain carries TRBV7-2 and TRBJ1-5; D not certain. The CDR3 has 14 amino acids. The germline V gene has CDR1 SGHTA and CDR2 FQGNSA. With 5 bases removed from V and 0 bases from J, the gap between germline ends came to 8 bases. The DNA read from the CDR3 is TGTGCCAGCAGCACTTCAGGTAGCAATCAGCCC. Amino acids: CASSTSGSNQP. In full, the CDR3 is CASSTSGSNQPQHF.

This clone was observed at least ten times. Coverage ceases 3 residues before the CDR3 finishes, and the germline J gene fills in the end. V and J are TRBV4-1 and TRBJ2-5; 7 nucleotides align to TRBD2. J was trimmed by 2 bases and V by 4 bases; bases with no gene match: 7. The germline V gene encodes CDR1 MGHRA and CDR2 YSYEKL. CDR3 length equals 15 residues. CDR3 loop: CASSPPGGLQETQYF. The covered CDR3 bases are TGCGCCAGCAGCCCACCCGGGGGACTACAAGAGACC.